The rows below give T cell receptor beta chains drawn from one sample of a study of control samples from healthy donors and cancer patients. Clones were sequenced by immunoSEQ multiplex PCR, and TCRdb holds only the in-frame ones, with some missing. Of about 100,000 clones listed, over 75% are singletons. Specimen: blood. These receptors originate from a woman aged 45 to 65 in good health. Both conserved end residues are part of each CDR3. A D gene is named only where the DNA matches it firmly. Clone size is given for some rows only: seen once, a few or many times, or a class if the clone is expanded.

j_gene: TRBJ2-7; abundance: NA; v_gene: TRBV18; d_gene: NA; CDR3aa: CASSQGGPYEQYF; CDR3nt: TGTGCCAGCTCGCAAGGGGGTCCCTACGAGCAGTACTTC
j_gene: TRBJ2-2; abundance: NA; v_gene: TRBV29-1; d_gene: NA; CDR3aa: CSVRQSSNTGELFF; CDR3nt: TGCAGCGTCCGACAGTCTTCGAACACCGGGGAGCTGTTTTTT
j_gene: TRBJ1-2; abundance: NA; v_gene: TRBV30; d_gene: NA; CDR3aa: CAWYQGTGTYGYTF; CDR3nt: TGTGCCTGGTACCAAGGGACCGGGACCTATGGCTACACCTTC
j_gene: TRBJ1-2; abundance: NA; v_gene: TRBV19; d_gene: TRBD1; CDR3aa: CASTTGVWNGYTF; CDR3nt: TGTGCCAGTACTACAGGGGTTTGGAATGGCTACACCTTC
j_gene: TRBJ2-1; abundance: NA; v_gene: TRBV11-2; d_gene: TRBD1; CDR3aa: CASTHLKTGTGLSFF; CDR3nt: TGTGCCAGCACACATCTTAAAACCGGGACAGGGCTATCGTTCTTC
j_gene: TRBJ2-3; abundance: NA; v_gene: TRBV9; d_gene: NA; CDR3aa: CASSALWDTTGTQYF; CDR3nt: TGTGCCAGCAGCGCCCTCTGGGACACCACCGGTACGCAGTATTTT
j_gene: TRBJ2-1; abundance: NA; v_gene: TRBV9; d_gene: NA; CDR3aa: CASSVGGVSNEQFF; CDR3nt: TGTGCCAGCAGCGTAGGCGGGGTATCCAATGAGCAGTTCTTC
j_gene: TRBJ1-6; abundance: NA; v_gene: TRBV5-1; d_gene: NA; CDR3aa: CASSWIPSLSSYNSPLHF; CDR3nt: TGCGCCAGCAGCTGGATTCCGTCGTTAAGCTCCTATAATTCACCCCTCCACTTT
j_gene: TRBJ2-3; abundance: NA; v_gene: TRBV7-2; d_gene: TRBD1; CDR3aa: CASNLRWTGRDTQYF; CDR3nt: TGTGCCAGCAACCTTAGGTGGACAGGGAGGGATACGCAGTATTTT
j_gene: TRBJ1-2; abundance: once; v_gene: TRBV30; d_gene: NA; CDR3aa: CAWSGYGYTF; CDR3nt: TGTGCCTGGAGTGGGTATGGCTACACCTTC
j_gene: TRBJ2-1; abundance: NA; v_gene: TRBV5-8; d_gene: NA; CDR3aa: CASSRGTSSYNEQFF; CDR3nt: TGTGCCAGCAGCAGGGGGACTTCCTCCTACAATGAGCAGTTCTTC
j_gene: TRBJ2-3; abundance: NA; v_gene: TRBV10-3; d_gene: NA; CDR3aa: CAISESGRGTTDTQYF; CDR3nt: TGTGCCATCAGTGAATCGGGCAGGGGCACCACAGATACGCAGTATTTT
j_gene: TRBJ2-2; abundance: NA; v_gene: TRBV9; d_gene: TRBD2; CDR3aa: CASSSSGIGPGELFF; CDR3nt: TGTGCCAGCAGTTCGAGCGGGATAGGTCCCGGGGAGCTGTTTTTT
j_gene: TRBJ2-3; abundance: NA; v_gene: TRBV6-5; d_gene: NA; CDR3aa: CASSYSDTQYF; CDR3nt: TGTGCCAGCAGTTACTCAGATACGCAGTATTTT
j_gene: TRBJ2-1; abundance: NA; v_gene: TRBV30; d_gene: TRBD2; CDR3aa: CAWSLLAGGLNEQFF; CDR3nt: TGTGCCTGGAGTTTACTAGCGGGGGGGCTCAATGAGCAGTTCTTC
j_gene: TRBJ1-6; abundance: NA; v_gene: TRBV5-4; d_gene: TRBD1; CDR3aa: CASSRNQGANSPLHF; CDR3nt: TGTGCCAGCAGCCGTAACCAGGGGGCTAATTCACCCCTCCACTTT
j_gene: TRBJ2-3; abundance: NA; v_gene: TRBV12-3/TRBV12-4; d_gene: NA; CDR3aa: CASSLHSDTQYF; CDR3nt: TGTGCCAGCAGCCTACATTCAGATACGCAGTATTTT
j_gene: TRBJ2-3; abundance: NA; v_gene: TRBV10-1; d_gene: TRBD1; CDR3aa: CASSDTGAGTDTQYF; CDR3nt: TGCGCCAGCAGTGACACAGGGGCTGGCACAGATACGCAGTATTTT
j_gene: TRBJ1-6; abundance: once; v_gene: TRBV9; d_gene: NA; CDR3aa: CASSVDNRDHSQGYYNSPLHF; CDR3nt: TGTGCCAGCAGCGTAGACAACCGGGACCACTCCCAGGGATACTATAATTCACCCCTCCACTTT
j_gene: TRBJ2-3; abundance: NA; v_gene: TRBV6-2/TRBV6-3; d_gene: TRBD1; CDR3aa: CASSYPPGQGSDTQYF; CDR3nt: TGTGCCAGCAGTTACCCGCCGGGACAGGGATCAGATACGCAGTATTTT
j_gene: TRBJ1-3; abundance: NA; v_gene: TRBV3-1/TRBV3-2; d_gene: TRBD1; CDR3aa: CASSQKNRGRAGNTIYF; CDR3nt: TGTGCCAGCAGCCAGAAGAACAGGGGGCGCGCTGGAAACACCATATATTTT
j_gene: TRBJ1-1; abundance: NA; v_gene: TRBV7-8; d_gene: NA; CDR3aa: CASSLAENTEAFF; CDR3nt: TGTGCCAGCAGCTTAGCGGAGAACACTGAAGCTTTCTTT
j_gene: TRBJ2-5; abundance: NA; v_gene: TRBV24-1; d_gene: NA; CDR3aa: CATSDNTGIGGETQYF; CDR3nt: TGTGCCACCAGTGATAATACAGGGATCGGGGGAGAGACCCAGTACTTC
j_gene: TRBJ2-1; abundance: NA; v_gene: TRBV15; d_gene: TRBD1; CDR3aa: CATSPRGGEEDEQFF; CDR3nt: TGTGCCACCAGCCCCCGAGGGGGCGAGGAGGATGAGCAGTTCTTC
j_gene: TRBJ2-5; abundance: NA; v_gene: TRBV24-1; d_gene: TRBD1; CDR3aa: CATSRATGYQETQYF; CDR3nt: TGTGCCACCAGTAGGGCGACAGGGTATCAAGAGACCCAGTACTTC
j_gene: TRBJ2-5; abundance: NA; v_gene: TRBV9; d_gene: TRBD1; CDR3aa: CASSVNRDRGLETQYF; CDR3nt: TGTGCCAGCAGCGTAAACCGGGACAGGGGGCTGGAGACCCAGTACTTC
j_gene: TRBJ2-3; abundance: few; v_gene: TRBV28; d_gene: NA; CDR3aa: CASSSHYKLATTDTQYF; CDR3nt: TGTGCCAGCAGTTCTCATTACAAGCTTGCTACAACAGATACGCAGTATTTT
j_gene: TRBJ2-3; abundance: NA; v_gene: TRBV6-5; d_gene: TRBD2; CDR3aa: CASRPLAGGLNTQYF; CDR3nt: TGTGCCAGCAGGCCACTAGCGGGAGGACTGAATACGCAGTATTTT
j_gene: TRBJ1-5; abundance: few; v_gene: TRBV5-6; d_gene: TRBD1; CDR3aa: CASSYGTGSQPQHF; CDR3nt: TGTGCCAGCAGCTACGGGACAGGGAGTCAGCCCCAGCATTTT
j_gene: TRBJ1-2; abundance: NA; v_gene: TRBV19; d_gene: NA; CDR3aa: CASSIGWVGTDGYTF; CDR3nt: TGTGCCAGTAGTATCGGCTGGGTAGGGACGGATGGCTACACCTTC
j_gene: TRBJ2-7; abundance: NA; v_gene: TRBV5-6; d_gene: TRBD1; CDR3aa: CASSWGQGSSYEQYF; CDR3nt: TGTGCCAGCAGCTGGGGACAGGGGAGTTCCTACGAGCAGTACTTC
j_gene: TRBJ2-5; abundance: NA; v_gene: TRBV15; d_gene: NA; CDR3aa: CATSREGLGGGGETQYF; CDR3nt: TGTGCCACCAGCAGAGAAGGGCTAGGGGGCGGGGGCGAGACCCAGTACTTC
j_gene: TRBJ1-1; abundance: NA; v_gene: TRBV5-6; d_gene: NA; CDR3aa: CASSLGPGPTEAFF; CDR3nt: TGTGCCAGCAGCTTGGGGCCGGGTCCCACTGAAGCTTTCTTT
j_gene: TRBJ2-4; abundance: NA; v_gene: TRBV12-3/TRBV12-4; d_gene: NA; CDR3aa: CASSLGGNIQYF; CDR3nt: TGTGCCAGCAGTTTAGGGGGAAACATTCAGTACTTC
j_gene: TRBJ1-1; abundance: few; v_gene: TRBV5-1; d_gene: NA; CDR3aa: CASSLQDTEAFF; CDR3nt: TGCGCCAGCAGCTTACAGGACACTGAAGCTTTCTTT
j_gene: TRBJ1-6; abundance: NA; v_gene: TRBV30; d_gene: NA; CDR3aa: CAWSVGSPLHF; CDR3nt: TGTGCCTGGAGTGTAGGTTCACCCCTCCACTTT
j_gene: TRBJ2-3; abundance: NA; v_gene: TRBV5-6; d_gene: TRBD2; CDR3aa: CASSLVLAETDTQYF; CDR3nt: TGTGCCAGCAGCTTGGTACTAGCGGAAACAGATACGCAGTATTTT
j_gene: TRBJ1-3; abundance: once; v_gene: TRBV2; d_gene: NA; CDR3aa: CASSEALAGVSGNTIYF; CDR3nt: TGTGCCAGCAGTGAAGCGCTTGCAGGGGTGTCTGGAAACACCATATATTTT
j_gene: TRBJ1-1; abundance: NA; v_gene: TRBV19; d_gene: NA; CDR3aa: CASSPWTGNTEAFF; CDR3nt: TGTGCCAGTAGTCCCTGGACGGGGAACACTGAAGCTTTCTTT
j_gene: TRBJ2-1; abundance: NA; v_gene: TRBV7-3; d_gene: NA; CDR3aa: CASSPSGVGNEQFF; CDR3nt: TGTGCCAGCAGCCCCTCGGGGGTTGGCAATGAGCAGTTCTTC
j_gene: TRBJ2-3; abundance: NA; v_gene: TRBV5-1; d_gene: TRBD2; CDR3aa: CASSPPTGLAGIGDTQYF; CDR3nt: TGCGCCAGCAGCCCCCCGACGGGGCTAGCGGGGATCGGAGATACGCAGTATTTT
j_gene: TRBJ1-5; abundance: NA; v_gene: TRBV3-1/TRBV3-2; d_gene: NA; CDR3aa: CASTQGWRNQPQHF; CDR3nt: TGTGCCAGCACCCAGGGTTGGCGCAATCAGCCCCAGCATTTT
j_gene: TRBJ1-1; abundance: NA; v_gene: TRBV3-1/TRBV3-2; d_gene: NA; CDR3aa: CASSPGSRNTEAFF; CDR3nt: TGTGCCAGCAGTCCGGGGTCCCGGAACACTGAAGCTTTCTTT
j_gene: TRBJ2-1; abundance: NA; v_gene: TRBV6-4; d_gene: TRBD2; CDR3aa: CASRSNPGGPDEQFF; CDR3nt: TGTGCCAGCAGGAGCAATCCGGGAGGGCCCGATGAGCAGTTCTTC
j_gene: TRBJ1-2; abundance: once; v_gene: TRBV5-6; d_gene: NA; CDR3aa: CASSLGTGGFYGYTF; CDR3nt: TGTGCCAGCAGCTTGGGGACCGGGGGTTTCTATGGCTACACCTTC
j_gene: TRBJ1-1; abundance: NA; v_gene: TRBV18; d_gene: NA; CDR3aa: CASSLDSRNTEAFF; CDR3nt: TGTGCCAGCTCACTGGACAGCCGGAACACTGAAGCTTTCTTT
j_gene: TRBJ2-7; abundance: NA; v_gene: TRBV14; d_gene: NA; CDR3aa: CASSQDLRSYEQYF; CDR3nt: TGTGCCAGCAGCCAAGATCTCAGGTCGTACGAGCAGTACTTC
j_gene: TRBJ2-3; abundance: NA; v_gene: TRBV6-2/TRBV6-3; d_gene: TRBD2; CDR3aa: CASSYGTSGSDTQYF; CDR3nt: TGTGCCAGCAGTTACGGGACTAGCGGATCAGATACGCAGTATTTT